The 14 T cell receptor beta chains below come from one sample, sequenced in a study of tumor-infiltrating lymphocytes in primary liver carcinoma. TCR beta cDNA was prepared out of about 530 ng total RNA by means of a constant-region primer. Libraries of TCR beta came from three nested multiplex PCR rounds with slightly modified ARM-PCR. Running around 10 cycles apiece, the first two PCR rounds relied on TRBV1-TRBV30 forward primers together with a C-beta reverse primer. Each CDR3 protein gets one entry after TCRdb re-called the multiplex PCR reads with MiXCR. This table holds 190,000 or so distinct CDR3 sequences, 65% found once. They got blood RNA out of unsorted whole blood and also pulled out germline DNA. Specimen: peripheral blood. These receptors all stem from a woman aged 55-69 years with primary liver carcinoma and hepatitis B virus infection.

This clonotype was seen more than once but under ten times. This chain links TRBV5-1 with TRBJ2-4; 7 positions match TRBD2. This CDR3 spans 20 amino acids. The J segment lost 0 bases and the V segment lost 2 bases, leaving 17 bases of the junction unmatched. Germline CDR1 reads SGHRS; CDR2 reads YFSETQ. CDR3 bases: TGCGCCAGCAGCTTAAGGCCCCCCGAAGCGGGACTTATAGCCAAAAACATTCAGTACTTC. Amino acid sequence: CASSLRPPEAGLIAKNIQYF.

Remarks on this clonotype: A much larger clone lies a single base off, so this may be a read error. The CDR3 region is CDSGRDNEQFF. In DNA, the CDR3 is TGTGACTCCGGGAGGGACAATGAGCAGTTCTTC. The chain is built from TRBV30 and TRBJ2-1; the match to TRBD2 covers 8 bases. Germline CDR1 is GTSNPN and CDR2 is SVGIG (reference sequence). This CDR3 is 11 amino acids long.

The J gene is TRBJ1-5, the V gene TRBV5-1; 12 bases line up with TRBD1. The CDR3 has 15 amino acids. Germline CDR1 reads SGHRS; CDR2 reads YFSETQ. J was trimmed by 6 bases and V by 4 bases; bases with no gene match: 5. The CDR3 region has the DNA TGCGCCAGCAGCCTTGGGACAGGGGGCCGTCAGCCCCAGCATTTT. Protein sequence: CASSLGTGGRQPQHF.

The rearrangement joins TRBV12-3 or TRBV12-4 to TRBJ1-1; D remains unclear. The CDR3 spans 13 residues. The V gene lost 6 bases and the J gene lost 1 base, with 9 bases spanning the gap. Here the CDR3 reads CASRGYSNTEAFF. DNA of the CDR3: TGTGCCAGCAGGGGTTACTCGAACACTGAAGCTTTCTTT.

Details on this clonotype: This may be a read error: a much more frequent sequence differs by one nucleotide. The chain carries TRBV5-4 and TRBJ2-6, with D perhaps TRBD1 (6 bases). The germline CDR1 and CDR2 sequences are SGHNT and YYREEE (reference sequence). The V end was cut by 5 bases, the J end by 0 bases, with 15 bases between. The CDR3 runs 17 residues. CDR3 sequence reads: CASRSRTAISGANVLTF. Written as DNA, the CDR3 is TGTGCCAGCAGGTCCAGGACAGCGATCTCTGGGGCCAACGTCCTGACTTTC.

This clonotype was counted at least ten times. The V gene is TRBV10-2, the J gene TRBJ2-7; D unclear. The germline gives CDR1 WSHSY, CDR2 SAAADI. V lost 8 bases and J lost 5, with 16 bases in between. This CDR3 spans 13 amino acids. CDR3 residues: CASCRADRNEQYF. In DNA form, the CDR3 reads TGCGCCAGCTGTCGGGCGGACCGGAACGAGCAGTACTTC.

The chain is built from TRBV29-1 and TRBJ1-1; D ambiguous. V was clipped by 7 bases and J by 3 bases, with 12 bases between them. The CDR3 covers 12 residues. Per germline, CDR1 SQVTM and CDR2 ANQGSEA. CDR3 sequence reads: CSAKEGYTEAFF. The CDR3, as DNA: TGCAGCGCTAAGGAGGGTTACACTGAAGCTTTCTTT.

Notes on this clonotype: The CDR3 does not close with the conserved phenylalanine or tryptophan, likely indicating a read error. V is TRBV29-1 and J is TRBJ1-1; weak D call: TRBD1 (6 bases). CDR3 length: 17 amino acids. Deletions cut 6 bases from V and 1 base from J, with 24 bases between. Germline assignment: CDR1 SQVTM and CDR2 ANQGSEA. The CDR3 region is CSVKVTRGIDGNTEAFI. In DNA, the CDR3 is TGCAGCGTGAAAGTCACAAGGGGGATAGATGGGAACACTGAAGCTTTCATT.

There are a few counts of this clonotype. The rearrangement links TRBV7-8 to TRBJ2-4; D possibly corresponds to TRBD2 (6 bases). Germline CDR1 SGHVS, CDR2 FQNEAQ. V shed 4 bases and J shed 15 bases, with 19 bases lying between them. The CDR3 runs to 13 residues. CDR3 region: CASSWGERSTGYF. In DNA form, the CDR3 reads TGTGCCAGCAGCTGGGGGGAGAGATCAACAGGGTACTTC.

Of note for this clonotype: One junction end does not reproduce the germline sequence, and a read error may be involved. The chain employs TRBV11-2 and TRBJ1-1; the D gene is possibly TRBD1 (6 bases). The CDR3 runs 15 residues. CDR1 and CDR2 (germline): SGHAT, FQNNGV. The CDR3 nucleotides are TGTGCCAGCTGCTTAGGGACAAGGATGAATACTGAAGCTTTCTTT. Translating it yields CASCLGTRMNTEAFF.

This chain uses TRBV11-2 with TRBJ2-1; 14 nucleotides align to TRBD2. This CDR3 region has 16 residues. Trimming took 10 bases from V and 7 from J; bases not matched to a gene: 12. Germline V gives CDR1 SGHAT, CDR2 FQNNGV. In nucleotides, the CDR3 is TGTGCCATCAGTCGCGGGACTAGCGGGAGTCTAAATGAGCAGTTCTTC. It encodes CAISRGTSGSLNEQFF.

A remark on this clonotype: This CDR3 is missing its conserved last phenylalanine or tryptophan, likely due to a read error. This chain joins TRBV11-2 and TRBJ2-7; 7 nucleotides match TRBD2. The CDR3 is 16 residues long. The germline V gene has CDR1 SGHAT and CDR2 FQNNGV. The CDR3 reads CASSLWEGLSSYKQYL. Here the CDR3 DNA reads TGTGCCAGCAGCTTGTGGGAGGGCCTGAGCTCCTACAAGCAGTACTTA.

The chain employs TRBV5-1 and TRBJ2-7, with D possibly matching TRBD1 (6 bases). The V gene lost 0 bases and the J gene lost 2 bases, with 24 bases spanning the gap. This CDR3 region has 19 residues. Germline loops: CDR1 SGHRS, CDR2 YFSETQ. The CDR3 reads CASSLGAVDSSLSPYEQYF. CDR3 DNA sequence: TGCGCCAGCAGCTTGGGAGCTGTGGACAGCTCGTTATCCCCCTACGAGCAGTACTTC.

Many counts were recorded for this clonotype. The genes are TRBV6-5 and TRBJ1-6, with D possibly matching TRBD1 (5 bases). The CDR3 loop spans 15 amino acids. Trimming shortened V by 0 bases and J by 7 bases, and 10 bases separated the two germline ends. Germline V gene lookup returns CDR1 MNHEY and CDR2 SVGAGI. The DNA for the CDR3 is TGTGCCAGCAGTTACTCCGCTCAGGGAAATTCACCCCTCCACTTT. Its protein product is CASSYSAQGNSPLHF.